This TCR beta chain came from a study of blood T cell repertoires in COVID-19. In the study overall: The United States, Italy and Spain provided the acute and convalescent COVID-19 samples. In each case, the material was cDNA or gDNA derived from T cells, B-cell-depleted T cells, or PBMCs.

The CDR3 length is 12 residues. Germline loops: CDR1 KGHDR, CDR2 SFDVKD. Trimming took off 4 bases at V and 8 bases at J, with 10 bases between the two ends. In the source study's methods: Estimation of nucleated cell counts relied on the amplification of reference gene primers. Clones were read by immunoSEQ multiplex PCR, and TCRdb kept only the in-frame ones, dropping some. V and J calls and clone size are as listed in that table; D and trimming were resolved from the DNA. Of about 83,000 clones listed, over 85% were seen once; the top ten hold roughly 15%. The sequenced material came from peripheral blood. V gene TRBV24-1 combines with J gene TRBJ1-2; D not certain. This TCR was recovered from a woman of 80 years or more with active or convalescent COVID-19. For the CDR3, the DNA is TGTGCCACCAGTGACTACGCGGGCGGCTACACCTTC. It translates to CATSDYAGGYTF.